Listed here are 24 T cell receptor beta chains from one sample, sequenced in a study of shared clonotypes between healthy human individuals. Profiling relied on immunoSEQ multiplex PCR, and the TCRdb table lists in-frame clones only, not all of them. The sample consists of 450,000 to 550,000 clones, 60% to 85% of them appearing once. Sequenced sample: PBMCs. Receptor source: a woman in her 40s in good health. Some clones in this sample may be carry-over from other donors' samples.

The CDR3 DNA reads as TGTGCCAGCAGTTTAATTCAAAGGGAGCAGTACTTC. It codes for CASSLIQREQYF. This sequence joins TRBV28 and TRBJ2-7; the D is unclear. The CDR3 covers 12 residues. V was pared by 2 bases and J by 7 bases, with 9 bases between. Germline lookup yields CDR1 MDHEN and CDR2 SYDVKM.

This clone was counted a few times. The CDR3 loop is CASTSEGSGANVLTF. The CDR3 region has the DNA TGTGCCAGCACCTCGGAAGGGTCTGGGGCCAACGTCCTGACTTTC. The chain is built from TRBV2 and TRBJ2-6; D is unresolved. V gave up 7 bases and J gave up 1 base, with 11 bases separating them. CDR1 and CDR2 from the germline V gene are SNHLY and FYNNEI. The CDR3 consists of 15 residues. Full variable domain (missing parts from reference TRBV2 and TRBJ2-6): EPEVTQTPSHQVTQMGQEVILRCVPISNHLYFYWYRQILGQKVEFLVSFYNNEISEKSEIFDDQFSVERPDGSNFTLKIRSTKLEDSAMYFCASTSEGSGANVLTFGAGSRLTVL.

The chain links TRBV6-5 to TRBJ2-1; TRBD2 matches at 14 bases. This CDR3 has 15 residues. Germline V gene lookup returns CDR1 MNHEY and CDR2 SVGAGI. Trimming cost V 5 bases and J 8 bases; bases outside gene matches: 5. The chain's CDR3 is CASSPGTSGSHEQFF. The CDR3 nucleotides read TGTGCCAGCAGTCCCGGGACTAGCGGGAGTCATGAGCAGTTCTTC.

This clone was seen once. J is TRBJ2-5 and V is TRBV29-1, with 8 bases matching TRBD1. TRBJ2-7 explains the end of the DNA better; the J call may be wrong. The length of the CDR3 is 11 residues. Germline CDR1 reads SQVTM; CDR2 reads ANQGSEA. In DNA form, the CDR3 reads TGCAGCGTGGGGACAGGCTACGAGCAGTACTTC. As protein: CSVGTGYEQYF.

The rearrangement uses TRBV5-4 and TRBJ1-1, with D unclear. The V end lost 4 bases, the J end lost 6 bases, and 19 bases lay between the germline ends. This CDR3 is built from 15 residues. CDR1 is SGHNT and CDR2 is YYREEE in the germline V gene (reference sequence). In DNA form, the CDR3 reads TGTGCCAGCAGCCCCACCGGTCCGGGGATCTCTGAAGCTTTCTTT. The encoded protein is CASSPTGPGISEAFF.

The V gene is TRBV5-8, the J gene TRBJ1-5, with 8 positions matching TRBD1. Germline lookup yields CDR1 SGHTS and CDR2 YDEGEE. After removal of 3 bases from V and 3 bases from J, the junction contained 2 bases not matched to a gene. This CDR3 is built from 14 residues. The CDR3 region has the DNA TGTGCCAGCAGCTCGGACAGGGCCAATCAGCCCCAGCATTTT. As protein: CASSSDRANQPQHF.

The chain combines TRBV20-1 with TRBJ2-1, with 9 nucleotides matching TRBD1. Germline values: CDR1 DFQATT, CDR2 SNEGSKA (reference sequence). The V segment lost 6 bases and the J segment 9 bases; nucleotides outside the gene matches: 3. The length of the CDR3 is 11 residues. The CDR3 is CSAKTGGEQFF. The CDR3 nucleotides read TGCAGTGCGAAGACAGGGGGTGAGCAGTTCTTC.

This rearrangement joins TRBV5-1 to TRBJ2-2, with D tentatively TRBD1 or TRBD2 (5 bases each). V lost 2 bases and J lost 2, with 10 bases in between. From germline, CDR1 is SGHRS and CDR2 YFSETQ. The CDR3 has 15 residues. The DNA for the CDR3 is TGCGCCAGCAGCTTTTCTGGGGGTAACACCGGGGAGCTGTTTTTT. Translated: CASSFSGGNTGELFF.

CDR3 sequence reads: CASSQPQGDTEAFF. The CDR3 nucleotides read TGTGCCAGCAGCCAACCCCAGGGGGACACTGAAGCTTTCTTT. This chain links TRBV4-2 with TRBJ1-1; 7 positions agree with TRBD1. The V and J ends lost 2 bases and 3 bases, in that order; junction bases with no gene match: 3. Germline V gene data show CDR1 as LGHNA and CDR2 as YNFKEQ. The CDR3 has 14 amino acids.

The chain recombines TRBV5-1 with TRBJ1-1, with TRBD1 matching 11 bases. V trimming: 1 base; J trimming: 4 bases; junction bases outside the gene matches: 9. The CDR3 has 17 residues. Germline assignment: CDR1 SGHRS and CDR2 YFSETQ. The CDR3 loop reads CASSLRGQGDFGTEAFF. CDR3 nucleotides: TGCGCCAGCAGCTTGAGGGGACAGGGGGATTTTGGCACTGAAGCTTTCTTT.

This chain uses TRBV7-9 with TRBJ1-1; possible D gene TRBD1, 5 bases. Trimming cost V 7 bases and J 6 bases, with 15 bases left between them. Per germline, CDR1 SEHNR and CDR2 FQNEAQ (reference sequence). The CDR3 runs 13 residues. The CDR3 region is CASNLLQGSEAFF. The CDR3 nucleotides read TGTGCCAGCAACCTCCTTCAGGGTTCTGAAGCTTTCTTT.

V usage is TRBV18 and J usage is TRBJ1-2; D gene ambiguous. This CDR3 comprises 14 residues. Trimming took off 2 bases at V and 4 bases at J, with 11 bases between the two ends. Germline CDR1 KGHSH, CDR2 LQKENI. DNA of the CDR3: TGTGCCAGCTCACCATTAGGTCGGGGCTATGGCTACACCTTC. Amino acids: CASSPLGRGYGYTF. Using reference TRBV18 and TRBJ1-2 for the parts outside the CDR3, the full variable domain is NAGVMQNPRHLVRRRGQEARLRCSPMKGHSHVYWYRQLPEEGLKFMVYLQKENIIDESGMPKERFSAEFPKEGPSILRIQQVVRGDSAAYFCASSPLGRGYGYTFGSGTRLTVV.

This clone was picked up many times. The rearrangement joins TRBV6-5 to TRBJ2-7; D uncertain. Deletions cut 6 bases from V and 7 bases from J, with 22 bases between. This CDR3 is built from 15 residues. Germline-derived CDR1 and CDR2 are MNHEY and SVGAGI. CDR3 sequence reads: CASSLSLDKLKEQYF. DNA for the CDR3: TGTGCCAGCAGCCTCAGTCTAGACAAACTGAAAGAGCAGTACTTC.

The chain links TRBV25-1 to TRBJ2-5, with TRBD2 as a possible D gene (6 bases). The J call is uncertain, as TRBJ2-7 better fits the DNA end. The germline V gene encodes CDR1 MGHDK and CDR2 SYGVNS. CDR3 size: 17 residues. This chain's CDR3 is CASSEFRRDLGLYEQYF. The CDR3 DNA sequence: TGTGCCAGCAGTGAATTTCGGCGGGACCTCGGGCTTTACGAGCAGTACTTC.

This clone was observed a few times. CDR3 nucleotide sequence: TGCGCCAGCAGCCCGGCCCCCGGGACCCAGAGCTATGGCTACACCTTC. Protein: CASSPAPGTQSYGYTF. The genes are TRBV5-1 and TRBJ1-2; the D gene is possibly TRBD1 (5 bases). The CDR3 length is 16 residues. The V end lost 4 bases, the J end lost 4 bases, and 20 bases lay between the germline ends. The V gene's germline CDR1 is SGHRS and CDR2 YFSETQ.

This chain links TRBV11-2 with TRBJ1-1; TRBD1 might be the D (5 bases). The CDR3 spans 14 residues. CDR1 is SGHAT, CDR2 FQNNGV, per germline. V lost 5 bases, J lost 3 bases, and 13 bases lay in between. CDR3 in amino acids: CASSLVGEDTEAFF. The CDR3, as DNA: TGTGCCAGCAGCCTAGTGGGGGAGGACACTGAAGCTTTCTTT.

The gene calls are TRBV6-5 and TRBJ2-7; weak D call: TRBD2 (6 bases). This CDR3 is built from 15 residues. Germline V gene data show CDR1 as MNHEY and CDR2 as SVGAGI. The V and J ends lost 7 bases and 3 bases respectively, with 19 bases between them. The CDR3 DNA sequence: TGTGCCAGCACCACCCGGTGGAGGGGCGACTACGAGCAGTACTTC. Protein product: CASTTRWRGDYEQYF.

The chain joins TRBV7-2 to TRBJ1-2; weak D call: TRBD1 (5 bases). CDR1 is SGHTA and CDR2 is FQGNSA in the germline V gene. The V gene lost 5 bases and the J gene lost 2 bases, with 9 bases spanning the gap. The CDR3 is 13 residues long. The CDR3 region has the DNA TGTGCCAGCAGCCCGGGGGTAAACTATGGCTACACCTTC. It translates to CASSPGVNYGYTF.

The chain couples TRBV7-9 to TRBJ2-7, with D possibly being TRBD2 (6 bases). The ends were cut back, 4 bases at V and 1 base at J, with 11 bases in the middle. The CDR3 has 14 residues. The germline gives CDR1 SEHNR, CDR2 FQNEAQ (reference sequence). The CDR3 protein is CASSWAGISYEQYF. The CDR3 bases are TGTGCCAGCAGCTGGGCGGGGATATCCTACGAGCAGTACTTC.

The rearrangement joins TRBV7-8 to TRBJ2-3, with D possibly matching TRBD2 (6 bases). V was clipped by 0 bases and J by 1 base, with 11 bases between them. Germline V gene sequence: CDR1 SGHVS, CDR2 FQNEAQ. CDR3 size: 16 residues. CDR3 bases: TGTGCCAGCAGCTTAGCGTATCGGGAGCGCACAGATACGCAGTATTTT. Translated: CASSLAYRERTDTQYF.

Only one count was recorded for this clone. This rearrangement joins TRBV5-8 to TRBJ1-3; no definite D call. Germline assignment: CDR1 SGHTS and CDR2 YDEGEE. The CDR3 covers 13 residues. Deletions cut 2 bases from V and 1 base from J, with 4 bases between. CDR3 DNA: TGTGCCAGCAGCTTCCTATCTGGAAACACCATATATTTT. This gives the protein CASSFLSGNTIYF. Together with reference TRBV5-8 and TRBJ1-3, the CDR3 gives the full variable domain: EAGVTQSPTHLIKTRGQQATLRCSPISGHTSVYWYQQALGLGLQFLLWYDEGEERNRGNFPPRFSGRQFPNYSSELNVNALELEDSALYLCASSFLSGNTIYFGEGSWLTVV.

In DNA, the CDR3 is TGTGCCAGCAGCTCCCCGACAGGGGGCGCCTACAATGAGCAGTTCTTC. It is translated as CASSSPTGGAYNEQFF. This chain links TRBV7-6 with TRBJ2-1; 10 bases are shared with TRBD1. The CDR3 runs 16 residues. The germline V gene has CDR1 SGHVS and CDR2 FNYEAQ. Trimming at V came to 4 bases and at J to 2 bases, leaving 5 bases not matched to a gene.

V is TRBV6-5 and J is TRBJ1-2, with TRBD1 as a possible D gene (5 bases). The V and J ends lost 2 bases and 0 bases respectively, with 7 bases between them. Germline V gene data show CDR1 as MNHEY and CDR2 as SVGAGI. The CDR3 length is 14 residues. The CDR3 DNA reads TGTGCCAGCAGTTACGGCAGGGCTAACTATGGCTACACCTTC. Its protein product is CASSYGRANYGYTF.

The chain combines TRBV15 with TRBJ1-1, with D unresolved. The CDR3 covers 13 residues. Trimming left V 1 base short and J 5 bases short, with 8 bases between. The germline CDR1 and CDR2 sequences are LNHNV and YYDKDF (reference sequence). In nucleotides, the CDR3 is TGTGCCACCAGCAGAGGGAAGGGAACTGAAGCTTTCTTT. It is translated as CATSRGKGTEAFF.